This section outlines one T cell receptor beta chain sequence together with its context. Under the authors' procedure: By means of reference gene primer amplification, nucleated cell counts were estimated. Sequencing was performed with immunoSEQ multiplex PCR; in TCRdb, only in-frame clones are kept and a portion is missing. The V and J calls and clone size come from that table; D and trimming were worked out from the DNA. The sample shows 65,000 to 85,000 clones, about 93% of them seen only once. This specimen belongs to a study of blood T cell repertoires in COVID-19. Study in general: Samples of COVID-19 (acute and convalescent) were obtained from the United States, Italy and Spain. In each case, the material was cDNA or gDNA derived from T cells, B-cell-depleted T cells, or PBMCs.

With 3 bases clipped from V and 7 bases from J, the junction kept 3 bases outside the gene matches. The CDR3 has 13 amino acids. Per germline, CDR1 LNHDA and CDR2 SQIVND (reference sequence). This sequence originates from a human donor in a cohort sampled during active COVID-19. The sample was peripheral blood. V usage is TRBV19 and J usage is TRBJ2-1, with 7 positions matching TRBD1. The CDR3 protein is CASSISRGNEQFF. CDR3 nucleotide sequence: TGTGCCAGTAGTATCTCCAGGGGGAATGAGCAGTTCTTC.